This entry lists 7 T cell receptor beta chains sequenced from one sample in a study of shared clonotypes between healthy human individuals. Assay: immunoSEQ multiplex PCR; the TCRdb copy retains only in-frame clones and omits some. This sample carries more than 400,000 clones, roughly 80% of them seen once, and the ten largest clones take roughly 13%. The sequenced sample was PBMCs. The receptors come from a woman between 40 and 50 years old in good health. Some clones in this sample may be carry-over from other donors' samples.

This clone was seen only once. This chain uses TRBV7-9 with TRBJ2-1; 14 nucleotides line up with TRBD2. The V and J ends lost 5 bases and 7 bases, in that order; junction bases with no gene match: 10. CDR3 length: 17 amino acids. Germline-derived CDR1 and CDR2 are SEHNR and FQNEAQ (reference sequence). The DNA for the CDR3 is TGTGCCAGCAGCCCTCCCGGGACTAGCGGGAGTTGGAATGAGCAGTTCTTC. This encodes CASSPPGTSGSWNEQFF.

As DNA, the CDR3 is TGCGCCAGCAGCTTGGTAGGACAGAACTATGGCTACACCTTC. It is translated as CASSLVGQNYGYTF. The J gene is TRBJ1-2, the V gene TRBV5-1; D perhaps matches TRBD1 (6 bases). The V end was cut by 0 bases, the J end by 2 bases, with 8 bases between. The CDR3 extends over 14 amino acids. Germline V gene sequence: CDR1 SGHRS, CDR2 YFSETQ.

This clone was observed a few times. This CDR3 is CSVGTGVATGELFF. The CDR3 DNA reads TGCAGCGTTGGGACAGGGGTGGCCACCGGGGAGCTGTTTTTT. V is TRBV29-1 and J is TRBJ2-2; 9 positions match TRBD1. CDR1 is SQVTM and CDR2 is ANQGSEA in the germline V gene. This CDR3 spans 14 amino acids. With 4 bases clipped from V and 4 bases from J, the junction kept 4 bases outside the gene matches.

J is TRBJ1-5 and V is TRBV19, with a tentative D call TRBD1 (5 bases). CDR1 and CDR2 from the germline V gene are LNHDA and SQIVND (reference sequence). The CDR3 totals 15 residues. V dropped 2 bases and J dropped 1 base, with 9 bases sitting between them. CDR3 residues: CASSITRVSNQPQHF. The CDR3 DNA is TGTGCCAGTAGTATAACCAGGGTCAGCAATCAGCCCCAGCATTTT.

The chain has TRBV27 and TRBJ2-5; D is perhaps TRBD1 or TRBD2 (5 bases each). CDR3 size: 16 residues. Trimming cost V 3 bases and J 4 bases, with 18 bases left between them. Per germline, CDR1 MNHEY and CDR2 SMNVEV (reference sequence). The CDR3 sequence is CASSLKDPGSSETQYF. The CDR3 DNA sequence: TGTGCCAGCAGTTTGAAGGACCCAGGGAGTTCAGAGACCCAGTACTTC.

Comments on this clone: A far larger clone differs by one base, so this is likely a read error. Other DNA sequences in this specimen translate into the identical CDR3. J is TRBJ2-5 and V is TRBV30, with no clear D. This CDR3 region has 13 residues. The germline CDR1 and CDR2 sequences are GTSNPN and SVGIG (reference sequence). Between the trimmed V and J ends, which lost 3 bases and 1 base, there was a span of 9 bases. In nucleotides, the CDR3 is TGTGCCTGGAGGACCCCTGGCCAAGAGACCCAGTACTTC. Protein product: CAWRTPGQETQYF.

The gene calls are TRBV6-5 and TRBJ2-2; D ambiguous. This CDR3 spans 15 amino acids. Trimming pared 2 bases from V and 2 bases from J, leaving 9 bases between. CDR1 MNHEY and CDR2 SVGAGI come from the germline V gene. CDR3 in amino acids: CASSYTRSNTGELFF. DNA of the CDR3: TGTGCCAGCAGTTACACCCGGTCAAACACCGGGGAGCTGTTTTTT.